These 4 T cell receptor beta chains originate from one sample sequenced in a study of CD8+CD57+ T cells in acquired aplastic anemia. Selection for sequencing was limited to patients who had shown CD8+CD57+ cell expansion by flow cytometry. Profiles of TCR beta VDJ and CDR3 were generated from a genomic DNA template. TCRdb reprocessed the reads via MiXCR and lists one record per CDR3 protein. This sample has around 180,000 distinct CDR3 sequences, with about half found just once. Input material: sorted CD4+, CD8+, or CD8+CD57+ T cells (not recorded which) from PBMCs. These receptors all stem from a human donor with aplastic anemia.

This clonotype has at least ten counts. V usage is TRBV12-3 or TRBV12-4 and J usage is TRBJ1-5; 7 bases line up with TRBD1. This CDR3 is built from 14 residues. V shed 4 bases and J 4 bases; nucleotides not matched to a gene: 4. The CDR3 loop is CASSSGQRNQPQHF. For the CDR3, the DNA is TGTGCCAGCAGTTCGGGACAGCGAAATCAGCCCCAGCATTTT.

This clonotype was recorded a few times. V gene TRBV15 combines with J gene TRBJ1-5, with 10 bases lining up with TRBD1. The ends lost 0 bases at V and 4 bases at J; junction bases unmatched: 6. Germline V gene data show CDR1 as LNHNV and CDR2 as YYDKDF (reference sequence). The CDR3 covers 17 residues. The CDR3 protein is CATSRDRAGQGNQPQHF. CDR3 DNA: TGTGCCACCAGCAGAGATCGGGCGGGACAGGGGAATCAGCCCCAGCATTTT.

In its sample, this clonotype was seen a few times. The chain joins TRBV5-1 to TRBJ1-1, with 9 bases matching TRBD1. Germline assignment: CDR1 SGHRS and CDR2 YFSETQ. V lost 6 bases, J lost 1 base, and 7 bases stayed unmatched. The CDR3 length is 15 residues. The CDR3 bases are TGCGCCAGCACCCGGGACAGGGTTTCGAACACTGAAGCTTTCTTT. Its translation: CASTRDRVSNTEAFF.

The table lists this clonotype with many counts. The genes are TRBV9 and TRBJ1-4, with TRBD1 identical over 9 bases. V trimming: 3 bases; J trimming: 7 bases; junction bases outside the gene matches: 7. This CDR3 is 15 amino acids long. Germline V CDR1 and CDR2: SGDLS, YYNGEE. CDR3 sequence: CASSGTGGGLEKLFF. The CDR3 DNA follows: TGTGCCAGCAGCGGTACAGGGGGCGGGCTTGAAAAACTGTTTTTT.